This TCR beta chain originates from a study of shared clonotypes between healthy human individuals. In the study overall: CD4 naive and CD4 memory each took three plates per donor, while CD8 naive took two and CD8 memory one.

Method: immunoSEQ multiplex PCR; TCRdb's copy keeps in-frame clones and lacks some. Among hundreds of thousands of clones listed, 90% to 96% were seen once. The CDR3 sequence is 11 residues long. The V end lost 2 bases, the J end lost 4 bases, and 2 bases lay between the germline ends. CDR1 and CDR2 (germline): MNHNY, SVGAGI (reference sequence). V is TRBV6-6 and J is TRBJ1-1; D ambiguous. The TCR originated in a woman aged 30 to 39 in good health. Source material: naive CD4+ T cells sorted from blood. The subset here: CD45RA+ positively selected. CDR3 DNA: TGTGCCAGCAGTTACCGCACTGAAGCTTTCTTT. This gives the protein CASSYRTEAFF.